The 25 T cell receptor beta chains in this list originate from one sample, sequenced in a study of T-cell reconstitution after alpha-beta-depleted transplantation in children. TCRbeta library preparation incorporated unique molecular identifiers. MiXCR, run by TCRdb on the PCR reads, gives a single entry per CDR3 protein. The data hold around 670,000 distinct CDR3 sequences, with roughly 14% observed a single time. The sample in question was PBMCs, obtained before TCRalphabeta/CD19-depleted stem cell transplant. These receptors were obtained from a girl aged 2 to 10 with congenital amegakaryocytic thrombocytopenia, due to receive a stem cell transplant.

This CDR3 reads CAISDPRTGVDSPLHF. The CDR3 DNA sequence: TGTGCCATCAGTGACCCCCGGACAGGCGTAGATTCACCCCTCCACTTT. The gene calls are TRBV10-3 and TRBJ1-6; 7 bases are shared with TRBD1. The CDR3 spans 16 residues. From germline, CDR1 is ENHRY and CDR2 SYGVKD. With 3 bases clipped from V and 8 bases from J, the junction kept 10 bases outside the gene matches.

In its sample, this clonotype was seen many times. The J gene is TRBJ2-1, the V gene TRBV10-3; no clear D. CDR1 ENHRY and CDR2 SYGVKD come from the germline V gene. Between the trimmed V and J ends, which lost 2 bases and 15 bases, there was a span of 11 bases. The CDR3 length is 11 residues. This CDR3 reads CAISELSSPFF. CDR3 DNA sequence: TGTGCCATCAGTGAGCTCTCGTCCCCGTTCTTC.

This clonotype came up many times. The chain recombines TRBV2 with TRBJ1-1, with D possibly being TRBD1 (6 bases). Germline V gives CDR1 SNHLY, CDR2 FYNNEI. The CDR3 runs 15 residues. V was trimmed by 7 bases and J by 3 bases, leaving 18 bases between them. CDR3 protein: CASTEGGWVYTEAFF. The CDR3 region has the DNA TGTGCCAGCACCGAGGGGGGGTGGGTTTACACTGAAGCTTTCTTT. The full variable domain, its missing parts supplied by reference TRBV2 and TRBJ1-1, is EPEVTQTPSHQVTQMGQEVILRCVPISNHLYFYWYRQILGQKVEFLVSFYNNEISEKSEIFDDQFSVERPDGSNFTLKIRSTKLEDSAMYFCASTEGGWVYTEAFFGQGTRLTVV.

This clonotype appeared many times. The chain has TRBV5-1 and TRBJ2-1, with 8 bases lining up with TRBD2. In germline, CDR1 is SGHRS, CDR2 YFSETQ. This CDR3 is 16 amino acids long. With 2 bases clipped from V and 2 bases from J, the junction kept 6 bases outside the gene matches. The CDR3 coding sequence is TGCGCCAGCAGCTTAACAGCGGGAGAGCCCTACAATGAGCAGTTCTTC. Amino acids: CASSLTAGEPYNEQFF.

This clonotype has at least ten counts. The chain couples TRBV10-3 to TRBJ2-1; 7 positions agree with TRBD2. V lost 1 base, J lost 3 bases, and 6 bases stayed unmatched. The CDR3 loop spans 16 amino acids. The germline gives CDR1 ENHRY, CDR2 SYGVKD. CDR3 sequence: CAISEFEGGVYNEQFF. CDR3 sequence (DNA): TGTGCCATCAGTGAGTTCGAGGGAGGGGTCTACAATGAGCAGTTCTTC.

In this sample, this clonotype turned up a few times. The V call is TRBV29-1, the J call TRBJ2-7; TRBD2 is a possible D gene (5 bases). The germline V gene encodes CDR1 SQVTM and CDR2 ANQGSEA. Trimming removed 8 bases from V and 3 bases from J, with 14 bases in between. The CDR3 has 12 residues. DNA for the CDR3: TGCAGCCTGCGGGCAGAGTGCTACGAGCAGTACTTC. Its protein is CSLRAECYEQYF.

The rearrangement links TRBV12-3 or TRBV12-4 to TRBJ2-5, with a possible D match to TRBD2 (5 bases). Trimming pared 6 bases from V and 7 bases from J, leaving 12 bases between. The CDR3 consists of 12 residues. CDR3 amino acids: CASSPRGWTQYF. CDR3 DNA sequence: TGTGCCAGCAGCCCCAGAGGGTGGACCCAGTACTTC.

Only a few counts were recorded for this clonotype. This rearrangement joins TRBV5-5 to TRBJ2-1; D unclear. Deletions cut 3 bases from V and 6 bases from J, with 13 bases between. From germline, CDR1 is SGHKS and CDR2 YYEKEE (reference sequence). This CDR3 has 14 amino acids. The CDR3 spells CASSYTTIVNEQFF. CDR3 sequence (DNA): TGTGCCAGCAGCTATACTACCATTGTCAATGAGCAGTTCTTC.

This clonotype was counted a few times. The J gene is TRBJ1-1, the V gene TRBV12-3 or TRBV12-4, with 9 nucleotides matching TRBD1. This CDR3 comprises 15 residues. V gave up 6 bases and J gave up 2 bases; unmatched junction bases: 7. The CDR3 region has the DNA TGTGCCAGCAGATTTTCACAGGGGGCCAACACTGAAGCTTTCTTT. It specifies CASRFSQGANTEAFF.

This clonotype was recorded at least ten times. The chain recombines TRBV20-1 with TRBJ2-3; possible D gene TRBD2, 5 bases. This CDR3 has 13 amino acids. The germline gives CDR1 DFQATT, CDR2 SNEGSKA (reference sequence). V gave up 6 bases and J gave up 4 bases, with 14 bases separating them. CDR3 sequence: CSAVWSGSDTQYF. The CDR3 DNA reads TGCAGTGCAGTTTGGTCGGGGTCAGATACGCAGTATTTT.

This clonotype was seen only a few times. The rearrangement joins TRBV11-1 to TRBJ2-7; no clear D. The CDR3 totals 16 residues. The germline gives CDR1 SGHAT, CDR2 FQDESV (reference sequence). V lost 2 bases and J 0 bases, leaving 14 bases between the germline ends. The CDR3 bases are TGTGCCAGCAGCTTAATCGCGACCCGGAGCTCCTACGAGCAGTACTTC. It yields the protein CASSLIATRSSYEQYF. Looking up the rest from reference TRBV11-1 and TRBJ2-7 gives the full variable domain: EAEVAQSPRYKITEKSQAVAFWCDPISGHATLYWYRQILGQGPELLVQFQDESVVDDSQLPKDRFSAERLKGVDSTLKIQPAELGDSAMYLCASSLIATRSSYEQYFGPGTRLTVT.

In DNA form, the CDR3 reads TGTGCCAGCAGCTTAGCGCTGTTCAATGATAACACTGAAGCTTTCTTT. It codes for CASSLALFNDNTEAFF. V is TRBV7-9 and J is TRBJ1-1; D is ambiguous. Trimming left V 0 bases short and J 2 bases short, with 13 bases between. Germline loops: CDR1 SEHNR, CDR2 FQNEAQ (reference sequence). This CDR3 comprises 16 residues.

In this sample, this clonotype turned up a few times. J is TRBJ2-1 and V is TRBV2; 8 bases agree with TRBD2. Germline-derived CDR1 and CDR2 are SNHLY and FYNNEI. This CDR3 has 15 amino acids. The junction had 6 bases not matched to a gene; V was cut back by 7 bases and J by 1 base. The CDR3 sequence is CASTKTSVSYNEQFF. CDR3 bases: TGTGCCAGCACCAAGACTAGCGTGTCCTACAATGAGCAGTTCTTC.

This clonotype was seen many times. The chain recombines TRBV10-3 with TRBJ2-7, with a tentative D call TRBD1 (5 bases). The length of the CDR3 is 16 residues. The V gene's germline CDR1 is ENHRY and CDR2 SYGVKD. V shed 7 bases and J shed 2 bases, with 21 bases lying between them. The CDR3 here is CAITPSDMIVPYEQYF. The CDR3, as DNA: TGTGCCATCACCCCATCGGACATGATTGTACCCTACGAGCAGTACTTC.

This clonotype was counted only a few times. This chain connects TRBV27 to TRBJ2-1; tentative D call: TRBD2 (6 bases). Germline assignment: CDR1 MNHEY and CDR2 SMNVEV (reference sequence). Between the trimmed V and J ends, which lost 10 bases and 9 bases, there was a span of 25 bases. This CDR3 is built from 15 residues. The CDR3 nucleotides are TGTGCCACTCAAACGAGACGGGAGTTAACGCCTGAGCAGTTCTTC. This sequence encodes CATQTRRELTPEQFF.

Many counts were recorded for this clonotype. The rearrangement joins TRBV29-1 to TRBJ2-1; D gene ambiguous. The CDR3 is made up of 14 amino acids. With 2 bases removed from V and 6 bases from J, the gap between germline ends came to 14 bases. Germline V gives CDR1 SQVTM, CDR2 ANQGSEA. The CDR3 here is CSVETEFPSNEQFF. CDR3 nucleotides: TGCAGCGTTGAAACCGAATTCCCCTCCAATGAGCAGTTCTTC.

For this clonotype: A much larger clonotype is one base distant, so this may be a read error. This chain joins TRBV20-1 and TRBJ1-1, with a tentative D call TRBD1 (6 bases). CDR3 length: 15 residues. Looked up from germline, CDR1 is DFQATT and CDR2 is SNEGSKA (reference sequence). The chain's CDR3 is CSASRGLPMNTGAFF. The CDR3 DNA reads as TGCAGTGCTAGCAGGGGATTACCGATGAACACTGGAGCTTTCTTT.

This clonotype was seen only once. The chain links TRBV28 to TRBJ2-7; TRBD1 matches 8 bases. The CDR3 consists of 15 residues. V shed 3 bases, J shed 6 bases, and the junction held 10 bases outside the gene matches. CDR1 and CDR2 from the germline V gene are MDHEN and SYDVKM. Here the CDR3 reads CASSFFAGGIAEQYF. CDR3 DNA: TGTGCCAGCAGTTTCTTTGCAGGGGGCATCGCCGAGCAGTACTTC.

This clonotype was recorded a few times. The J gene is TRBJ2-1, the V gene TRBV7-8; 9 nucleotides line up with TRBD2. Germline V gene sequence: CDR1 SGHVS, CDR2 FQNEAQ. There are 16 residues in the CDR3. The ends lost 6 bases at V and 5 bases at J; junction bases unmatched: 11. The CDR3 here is CASSLLGLADHNEQFF. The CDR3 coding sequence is TGTGCCAGCAGTTTATTGGGACTAGCAGATCACAATGAGCAGTTCTTC.

The chain's CDR3 is CASSLEGDLSTDTQYF. Written as DNA, the CDR3 is TGCGCCAGCAGCTTGGAGGGGGACCTTAGCACAGATACGCAGTATTTT. V and J are TRBV5-1 and TRBJ2-3; a possible D gene is TRBD1 (6 bases). The germline gives CDR1 SGHRS, CDR2 YFSETQ. The ends were cut back, 0 bases at V and 0 bases at J, with 11 bases in the middle. The CDR3 consists of 16 residues.

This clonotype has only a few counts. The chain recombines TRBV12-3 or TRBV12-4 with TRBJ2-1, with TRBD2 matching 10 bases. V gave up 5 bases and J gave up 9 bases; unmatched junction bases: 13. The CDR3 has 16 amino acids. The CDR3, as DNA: TGTGCCAGCAGTCTGCTGCTAGCGGGAGTATCGGGTGAGCAGTTCTTC. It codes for CASSLLLAGVSGEQFF.

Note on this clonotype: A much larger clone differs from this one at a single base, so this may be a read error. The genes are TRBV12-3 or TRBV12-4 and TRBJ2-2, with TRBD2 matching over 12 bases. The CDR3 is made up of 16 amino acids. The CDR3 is CASSSPGLAGAGALFF. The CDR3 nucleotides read TGTGCCAGCAGTTCCCCGGGACTAGCGGGCGCCGGGGCGCTGTTTTTT.

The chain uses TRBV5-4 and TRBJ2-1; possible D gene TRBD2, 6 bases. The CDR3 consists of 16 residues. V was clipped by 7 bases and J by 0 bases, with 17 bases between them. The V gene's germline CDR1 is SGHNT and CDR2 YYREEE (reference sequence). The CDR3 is CASGPGLPRSYNEQFF. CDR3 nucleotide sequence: TGTGCCAGCGGCCCCGGACTACCCCGCTCCTACAATGAGCAGTTCTTC.

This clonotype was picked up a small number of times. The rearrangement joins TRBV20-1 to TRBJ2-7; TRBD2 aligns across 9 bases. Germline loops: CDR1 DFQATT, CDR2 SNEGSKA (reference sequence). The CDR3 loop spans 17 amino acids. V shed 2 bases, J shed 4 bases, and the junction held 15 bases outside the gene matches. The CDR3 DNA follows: TGCAGTGCTAGATCAGAAGGCCTGGCGGGAGGGCCTTACGAGCAGTACTTC. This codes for CSARSEGLAGGPYEQYF.

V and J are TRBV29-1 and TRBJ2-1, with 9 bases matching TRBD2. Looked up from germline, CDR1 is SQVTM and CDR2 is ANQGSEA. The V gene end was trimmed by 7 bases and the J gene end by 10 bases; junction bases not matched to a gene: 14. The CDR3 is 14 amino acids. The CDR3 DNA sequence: TGCAGCGCTTTTAGCGGGAGAACGGGGGACGAGCAGTTCTTC. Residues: CSAFSGRTGDEQFF.